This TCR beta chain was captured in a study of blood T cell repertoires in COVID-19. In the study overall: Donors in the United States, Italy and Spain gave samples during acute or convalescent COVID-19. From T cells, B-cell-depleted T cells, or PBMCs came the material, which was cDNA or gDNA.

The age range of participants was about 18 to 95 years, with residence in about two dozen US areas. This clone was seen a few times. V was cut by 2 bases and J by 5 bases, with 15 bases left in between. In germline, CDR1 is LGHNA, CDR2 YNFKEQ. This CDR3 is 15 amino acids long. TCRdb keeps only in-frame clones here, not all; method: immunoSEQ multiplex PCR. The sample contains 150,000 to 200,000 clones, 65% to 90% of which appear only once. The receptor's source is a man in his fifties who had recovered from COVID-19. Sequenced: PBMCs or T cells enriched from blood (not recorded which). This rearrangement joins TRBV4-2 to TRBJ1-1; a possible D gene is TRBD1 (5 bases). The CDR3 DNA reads TGTGCCAGCAGCCAACAAGGCGGGGGTGGAACTGAAGCTTTCTTT. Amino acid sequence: CASSQQGGGGTEAFF.